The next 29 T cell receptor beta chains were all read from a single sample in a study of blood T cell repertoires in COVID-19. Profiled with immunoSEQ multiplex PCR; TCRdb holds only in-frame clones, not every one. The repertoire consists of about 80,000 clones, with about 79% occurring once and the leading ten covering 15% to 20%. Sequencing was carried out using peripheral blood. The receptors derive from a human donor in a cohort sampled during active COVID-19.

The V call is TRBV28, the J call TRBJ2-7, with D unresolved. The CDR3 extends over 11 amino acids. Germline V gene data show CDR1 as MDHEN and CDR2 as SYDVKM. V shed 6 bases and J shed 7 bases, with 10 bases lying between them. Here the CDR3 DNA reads TGTGCCAGCAGCCCTACTCGTGAGCAGTACTTC. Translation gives CASSPTREQYF.

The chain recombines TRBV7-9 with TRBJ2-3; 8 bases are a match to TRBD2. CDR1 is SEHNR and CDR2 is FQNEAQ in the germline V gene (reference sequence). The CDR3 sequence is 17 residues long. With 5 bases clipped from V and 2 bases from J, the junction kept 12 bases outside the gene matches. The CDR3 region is CASSLSTSAEFTDTQYF. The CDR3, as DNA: TGTGCCAGCAGCCTGTCGACTAGCGCCGAATTCACAGATACGCAGTATTTT.

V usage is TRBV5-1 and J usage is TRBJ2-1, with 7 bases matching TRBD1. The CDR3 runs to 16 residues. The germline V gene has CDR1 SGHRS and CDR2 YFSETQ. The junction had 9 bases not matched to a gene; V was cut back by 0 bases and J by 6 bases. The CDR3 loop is CASSLVDRERRNEQFF. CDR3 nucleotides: TGCGCCAGCAGCTTGGTAGACAGGGAAAGGCGCAATGAGCAGTTCTTC.

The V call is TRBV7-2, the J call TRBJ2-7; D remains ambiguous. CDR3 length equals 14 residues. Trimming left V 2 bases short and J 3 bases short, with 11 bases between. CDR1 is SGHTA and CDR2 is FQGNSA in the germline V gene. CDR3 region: CASSLIGDFYEQYV. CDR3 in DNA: TGTGCCAGCAGCTTAATAGGCGACTTCTACGAGCAGTACGTC.

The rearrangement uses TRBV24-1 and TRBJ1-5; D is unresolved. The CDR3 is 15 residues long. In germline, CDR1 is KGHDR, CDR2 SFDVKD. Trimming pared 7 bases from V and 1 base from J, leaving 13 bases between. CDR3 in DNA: TGTGCCACCAGCCACGAGGGATTAAGCAATCAGCCCCAGCATTTT. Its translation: CATSHEGLSNQPQHF.

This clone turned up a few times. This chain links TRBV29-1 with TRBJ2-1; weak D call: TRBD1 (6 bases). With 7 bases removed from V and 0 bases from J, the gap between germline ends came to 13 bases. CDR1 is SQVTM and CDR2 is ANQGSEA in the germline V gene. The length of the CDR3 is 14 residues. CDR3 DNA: TGCAGCGCCTCGCAGGGGTCCTCCTACAATGAGCAGTTCTTC. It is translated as CSASQGSSYNEQFF.

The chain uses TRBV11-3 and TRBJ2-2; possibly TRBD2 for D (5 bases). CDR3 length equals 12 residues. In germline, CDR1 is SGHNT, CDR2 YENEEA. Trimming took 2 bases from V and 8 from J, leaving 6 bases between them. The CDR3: CASSLSGGELFF. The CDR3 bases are TGTGCCAGCAGCTTATCGGGGGGGGAGCTGTTTTTT. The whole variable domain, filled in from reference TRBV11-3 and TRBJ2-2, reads EAGVVQSPRYKIIEKKQPVAFWCNPISGHNTLYWYLQNLGQGPELLIRYENEEAVDDSQLPKDRFSAERLKGVDSTLKIQPAELGDSAVYLCASSLSGGELFFGEGSRLTVL.

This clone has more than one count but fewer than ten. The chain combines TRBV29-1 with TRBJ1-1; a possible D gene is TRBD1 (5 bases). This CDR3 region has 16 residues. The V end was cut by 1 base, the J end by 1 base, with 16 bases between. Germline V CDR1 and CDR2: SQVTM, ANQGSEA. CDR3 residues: CSVEGLPGHRNTEAFF. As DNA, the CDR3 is TGCAGCGTTGAAGGGCTGCCCGGACACCGGAACACTGAAGCTTTCTTT.

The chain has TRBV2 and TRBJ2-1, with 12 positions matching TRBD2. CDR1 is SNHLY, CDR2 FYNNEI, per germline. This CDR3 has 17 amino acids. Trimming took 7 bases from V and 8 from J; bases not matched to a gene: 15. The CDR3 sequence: CASKRLAGVWGEDEQFF. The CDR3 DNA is TGTGCCAGCAAAAGACTAGCGGGAGTTTGGGGTGAGGATGAGCAGTTCTTC. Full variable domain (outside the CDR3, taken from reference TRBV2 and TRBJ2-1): EPEVTQTPSHQVTQMGQEVILRCVPISNHLYFYWYRQILGQKVEFLVSFYNNEISEKSEIFDDQFSVERPDGSNFTLKIRSTKLEDSAMYFCASKRLAGVWGEDEQFFGPGTRLTVL.

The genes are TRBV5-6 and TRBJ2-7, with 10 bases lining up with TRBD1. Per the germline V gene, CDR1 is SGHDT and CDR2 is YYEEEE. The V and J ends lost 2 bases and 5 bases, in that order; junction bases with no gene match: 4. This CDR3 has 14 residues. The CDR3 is CASSFGTGVHEQYV. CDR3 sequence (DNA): TGTGCCAGCAGCTTCGGGACAGGGGTCCACGAGCAGTACGTC.

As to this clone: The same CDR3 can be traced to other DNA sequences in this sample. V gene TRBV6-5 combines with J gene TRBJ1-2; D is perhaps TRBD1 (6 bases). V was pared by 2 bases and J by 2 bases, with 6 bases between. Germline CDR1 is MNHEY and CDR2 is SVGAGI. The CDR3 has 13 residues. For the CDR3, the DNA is TGTGCCAGCAGTTACCAGGGGAACTATGGCTACACCTTC. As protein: CASSYQGNYGYTF.

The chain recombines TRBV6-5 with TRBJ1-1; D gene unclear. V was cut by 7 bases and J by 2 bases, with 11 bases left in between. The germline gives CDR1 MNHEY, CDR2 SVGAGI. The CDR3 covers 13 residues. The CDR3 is CASTLTRNTEAFF. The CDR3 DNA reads TGTGCCAGCACCCTGACACGTAACACTGAAGCTTTCTTT.

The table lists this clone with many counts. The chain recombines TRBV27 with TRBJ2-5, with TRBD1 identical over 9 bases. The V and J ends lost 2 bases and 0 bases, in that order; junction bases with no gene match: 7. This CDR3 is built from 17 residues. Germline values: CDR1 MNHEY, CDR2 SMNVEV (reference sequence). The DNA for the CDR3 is TGTGCCAGCAGTTTAATCCCCGGGACAGGGTACCAAGAGACCCAGTACTTC. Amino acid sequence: CASSLIPGTGYQETQYF.

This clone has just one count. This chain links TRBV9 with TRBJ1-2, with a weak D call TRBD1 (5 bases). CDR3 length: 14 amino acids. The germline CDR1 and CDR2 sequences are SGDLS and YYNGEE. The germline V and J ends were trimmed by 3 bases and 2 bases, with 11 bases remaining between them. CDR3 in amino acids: CASSARQTNYGYTF. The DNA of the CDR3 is TGTGCCAGCAGCGCCCGACAGACGAACTATGGCTACACCTTC.

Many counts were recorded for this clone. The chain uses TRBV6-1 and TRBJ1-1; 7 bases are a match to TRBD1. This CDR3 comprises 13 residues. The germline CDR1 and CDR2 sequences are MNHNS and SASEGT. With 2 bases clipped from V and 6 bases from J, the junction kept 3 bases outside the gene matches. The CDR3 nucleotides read TGTGCCAGCAGTGAAACGACAGGGTCTGAAGCTTTCTTT. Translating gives CASSETTGSEAFF.

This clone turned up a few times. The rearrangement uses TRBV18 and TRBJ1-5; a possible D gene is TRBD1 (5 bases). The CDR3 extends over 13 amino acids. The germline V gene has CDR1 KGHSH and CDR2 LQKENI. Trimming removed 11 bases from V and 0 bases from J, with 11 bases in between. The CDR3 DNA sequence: TGTGCCGCGACAGAGAATAGCAATCAGCCCCAGCATTTT. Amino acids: CAATENSNQPQHF. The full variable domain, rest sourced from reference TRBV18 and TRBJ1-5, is NAGVMQNPRHLVRRRGQEARLRCSPMKGHSHVYWYRQLPEEGLKFMVYLQKENIIDESGMPKERFSAEFPKEGPSILRIQQVVRGDSAAYFCAATENSNQPQHFGDGTRLSIL.

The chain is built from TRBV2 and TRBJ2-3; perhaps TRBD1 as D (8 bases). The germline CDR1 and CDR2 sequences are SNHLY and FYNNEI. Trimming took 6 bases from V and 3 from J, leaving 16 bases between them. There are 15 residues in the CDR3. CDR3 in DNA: TGTGCCAGCAGCGCCGACAGGGGAGGGACAGATACGCAGTATTTT. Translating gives CASSADRGGTDTQYF.

This chain's CDR3 is CASNTPGQGIHGELFF. The DNA for the CDR3 is TGTGCCAGCAATACCCCCGGACAGGGCATTCACGGGGAGCTGTTTTTT. The chain carries TRBV9 and TRBJ2-2, with 8 bases matching TRBD1. Germline CDR1 SGDLS, CDR2 YYNGEE. CDR3 size: 16 residues. The ends lost 6 bases at V and 7 bases at J; junction bases unmatched: 14.

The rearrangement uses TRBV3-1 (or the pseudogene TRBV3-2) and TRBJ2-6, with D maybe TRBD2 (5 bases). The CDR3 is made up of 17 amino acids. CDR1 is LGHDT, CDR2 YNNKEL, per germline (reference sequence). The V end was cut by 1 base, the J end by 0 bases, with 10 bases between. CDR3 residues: CASSQGESSSGANVLTF. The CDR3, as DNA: TGTGCCAGCAGCCAAGGGGAGAGTTCCTCTGGGGCCAACGTCCTGACTTTC.

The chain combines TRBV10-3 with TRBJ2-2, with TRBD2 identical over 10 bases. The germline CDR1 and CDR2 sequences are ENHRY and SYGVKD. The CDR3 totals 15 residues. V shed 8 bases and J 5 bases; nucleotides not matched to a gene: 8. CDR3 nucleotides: TGTGCCATCGGGGGAGGACTAGCGGATACCGGGGAGCTGTTTTTT. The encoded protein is CAIGGGLADTGELFF.

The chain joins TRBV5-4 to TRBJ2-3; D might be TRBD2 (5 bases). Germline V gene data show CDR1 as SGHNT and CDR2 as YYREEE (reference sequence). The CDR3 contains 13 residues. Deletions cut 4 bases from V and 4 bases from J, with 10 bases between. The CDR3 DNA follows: TGTGCCAGCAGCCTTCGGGATCCAGATACGCAGTATTTT. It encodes CASSLRDPDTQYF.

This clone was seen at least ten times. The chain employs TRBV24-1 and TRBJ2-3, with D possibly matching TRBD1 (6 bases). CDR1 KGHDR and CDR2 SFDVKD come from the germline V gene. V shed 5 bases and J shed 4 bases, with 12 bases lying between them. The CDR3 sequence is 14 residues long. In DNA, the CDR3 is TGTGCCACCAGTGCCCAACAGGGTGCAGATACGCAGTATTTT. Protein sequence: CATSAQQGADTQYF.

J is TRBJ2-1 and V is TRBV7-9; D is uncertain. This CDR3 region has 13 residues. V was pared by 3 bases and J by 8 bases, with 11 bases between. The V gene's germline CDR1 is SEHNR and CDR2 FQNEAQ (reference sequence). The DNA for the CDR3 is TGTGCCAGCAGCTTCCAACCGCGCGATGAGCAGTTCTTC. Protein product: CASSFQPRDEQFF.

Here the CDR3 DNA reads TGTGCCAGCAGCTACCGACAGGGGGCGCGGTGGACAGATACGCAGTATTTT. This gives the protein CASSYRQGARWTDTQYF. The gene calls are TRBV11-3 and TRBJ2-3; 10 bases line up with TRBD1. Germline V CDR1 and CDR2: SGHNT, YENEEA. The CDR3 spans 17 residues. The junction had 10 bases not matched to a gene; V was cut back by 4 bases and J by 3 bases.

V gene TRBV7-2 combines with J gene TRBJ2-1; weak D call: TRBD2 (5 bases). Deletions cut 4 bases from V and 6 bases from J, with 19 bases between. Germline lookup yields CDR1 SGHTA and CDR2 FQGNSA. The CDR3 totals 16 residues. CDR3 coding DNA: TGTGCCAGCAGCTCCCGGCGTGGGGAGTTGGGCAATGAGCAGTTCTTC. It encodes CASSSRRGELGNEQFF. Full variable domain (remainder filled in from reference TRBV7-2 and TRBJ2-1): GAGVSQSPSNKVTEKGKDVELRCDPISGHTALYWYRQSLGQGLEFLIYFQGNSAPDKSGLPSDRFSAERTGGSVSTLTIQRTQQEDSAVYLCASSSRRGELGNEQFFGPGTRLTVL.

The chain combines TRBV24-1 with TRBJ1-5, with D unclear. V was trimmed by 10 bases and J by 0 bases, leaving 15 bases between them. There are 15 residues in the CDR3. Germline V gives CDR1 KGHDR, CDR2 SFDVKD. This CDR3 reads CATPVSKASNQPQHF. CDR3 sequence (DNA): TGTGCCACGCCCGTTTCTAAAGCTAGCAATCAGCCCCAGCATTTT.

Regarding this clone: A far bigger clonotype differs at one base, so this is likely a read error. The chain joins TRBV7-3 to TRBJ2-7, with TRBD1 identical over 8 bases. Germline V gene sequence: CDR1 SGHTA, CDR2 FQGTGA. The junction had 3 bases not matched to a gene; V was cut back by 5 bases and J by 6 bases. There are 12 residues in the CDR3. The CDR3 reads CASSQTGGEQYF. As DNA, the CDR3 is TGTGCCAGCAGCCAAACAGGGGGCGAGCAGTACTTC.

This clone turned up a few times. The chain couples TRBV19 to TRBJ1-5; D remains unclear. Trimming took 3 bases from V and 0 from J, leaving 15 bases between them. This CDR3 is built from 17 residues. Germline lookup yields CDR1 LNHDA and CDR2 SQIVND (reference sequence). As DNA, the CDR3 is TGTGCCAGTAGTATTAAGTACTTACCGCCTAGCAATCAGCCCCAGCATTTT. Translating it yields CASSIKYLPPSNQPQHF.

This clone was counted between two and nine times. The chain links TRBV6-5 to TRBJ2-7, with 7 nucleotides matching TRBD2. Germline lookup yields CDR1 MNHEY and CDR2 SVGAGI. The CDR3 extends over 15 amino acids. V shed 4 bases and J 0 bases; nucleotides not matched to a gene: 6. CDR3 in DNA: TGTGCCAGCAGTTTTCTAGCGGAAAGCTCCTACGAGCAGTACGTC. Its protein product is CASSFLAESSYEQYV.